The 13 T cell receptor delta chains below all came from one sample that was sequenced in a study of gamma-delta chains in newborns, infants, children. TCRdb fed the reads into CATT to redo clone calling. Of a few thousand delta-chain clones detected, 52% appear once; the ten largest clones hold roughly 6.3%. Sequenced sample: blood. The origin of the receptors is a child who received the measles vaccine.

A note on this clone: A single base separates this from a much larger clone, so it may be a read error. The J gene is TRDJ3, the V gene TRDV2; 9 bases line up with TRDD3. The CDR3 length is 19 residues. Germline CDR1 and CDR2: GEAIGNYY and EKD. The chain's CDR3 is CACDLVLGDSSWDSRQMFF. The CDR3 coding sequence is TGTGCCTGTGACCTCGTACTGGGGGACAGCTCCTGGGACAGCCGACAGATGTTTTTC.

As regards this clone: This may stem from a read error, because a much larger clone lies one nucleotide away. The same CDR3 is also encoded by other DNA sequences in this sample. The chain uses TRDV2 and TRDJ3; 7 bases match TRDD3. This CDR3 region has 23 residues. Germline V gene data show CDR1 as GEAIGNYY and CDR2 as EKD. V lost 0 bases, J lost 0 bases, and 19 bases stayed unmatched. CDR3 bases: TGTGCCTGTGACACCGCGGTCTCTGGGGGCTTAACCCCGGGCTCCTGGGACACCCGACAGATGTTTTTC. Amino acid sequence: CACDTAVSGGLTPGSWDTRQMFF.

A remark on this clone: A clone one base away is much larger, so this may be a read error. V and J are TRDV1 and TRDJ1, with a weak D call TRDD3 (6 bases). CDR3 length: 19 amino acids. Between the trimmed V and J ends, which lost 7 bases and 4 bases, there was a span of 31 bases. The V gene's germline CDR1 is TSWWSYY and CDR2 QGS. CDR3 sequence reads: CALEDVTRGWGAMGDKLIF. Written as DNA, the CDR3 is TGTGCTCTTGAGGATGTGACGCGTGGCTGGGGAGCAATGGGCGATAAACTCATCTTT.

The CDR3 nucleotides are TGTGCCTTTATATCCCAGCGGGACCCCTTATTAAGACCCGATAAACTCATCTTT. It encodes CAFISQRDPLLRPDKLIF. The chain carries TRDV3 and TRDJ1; D unclear. The germline V gene encodes CDR1 TVYSNPD and CDR2 GDNSRS (reference sequence). Trimming stripped 1 base from V and 3 bases from J, with 27 bases between. The CDR3 totals 18 residues.

About this clone: Given a much more abundant clone one base away, this may be a read error. The rearrangement joins TRDV2 to TRDJ1; 9 bases agree with TRDD3. This CDR3 spans 19 amino acids. Germline CDR1 reads GEAIGNYY; CDR2 reads EKD. J was trimmed by 0 bases and V by 3 bases; bases with no gene match: 16. For the CDR3, the DNA is TGTGCCTGTGACCGCCTCCATACTGGGGGACACCTTCACACCGATAAACTCATCTTT. It codes for CACDRLHTGGHLHTDKLIF.

In the case of this clone: With a much larger clone just one base away, this may be a read error. The V call is TRDV2, the J call TRDJ3; 13 bases are shared with TRDD3. The CDR3 totals 21 residues. Germline values: CDR1 GEAIGNYY, CDR2 EKD. The CDR3 coding sequence is TGTGCCTGTGACACCGTACTGGGGGATACGTTTAGCTCCCGGGACACCCGACAGATGTTTTTC. The encoded protein is CACDTVLGDTFSSRDTRQMFF.

This clone is a singleton in its sample. A far larger clone is only one base removed, so a read error is likely. The sample has other DNA sequences that encode this CDR3 too. The rearrangement uses TRDV2 and TRDJ3; 12 bases match TRDD3. This CDR3 is built from 18 residues. The germline CDR1 and CDR2 sequences are GEAIGNYY and EKD. The CDR3 nucleotides are TGTGCCTGCGACACTGGGGGATACAGCTCCTGGGACACCCGACAGATGTTTTTC. Protein: CACDTGGYSSWDTRQMFF.

Note on this clone: This may be a read error, as it is one base from a much larger clone. This chain links TRDV2 with TRDJ1; 7 bases agree with TRDD3. The germline CDR1 and CDR2 sequences are GEAIGNYY and EKD. CDR3 length: 13 residues. CDR3 DNA: TGTGCCTGTAACACCTTACTGGGGGATAAACTCATCTTT. Translated: CACNTLLGDKLIF.

By share, this clone ranks as medium-sized. The chain is built from TRDV2 and TRDJ1, with 8 bases matching TRDD3. From germline, CDR1 is GEAIGNYY and CDR2 EKD. The CDR3 spans 20 residues. The junction had 17 bases not matched to a gene; V was cut back by 0 bases and J by 0 bases. Here the CDR3 reads CACDTVQLHTTGGHTDKLIF. The DNA for the CDR3 is TGTGCCTGTGACACCGTACAACTTCACACGACTGGGGGTCACACCGATAAACTCATCTTT.

Relative to its sample, this clone is large. In the same sample, other DNA sequences code for this CDR3. The chain is built from TRDV2 and TRDJ3; 9 bases line up with TRDD3. The CDR3 covers 17 residues. Germline V gives CDR1 GEAIGNYY, CDR2 EKD. With V trimmed by 0 bases and J by 9 bases, 8 bases remained unmatched. DNA of the CDR3: TGTGCCTGTGACACCTTACTGGGGGACCCTTTCACCCGACAGATGTTTTTC. Its protein product is CACDTLLGDPFTRQMFF.

By frequency in the sample, this clone is large. The genes are TRDV2 and TRDJ1, with TRDD3 matching 7 bases. Germline values: CDR1 GEAIGNYY, CDR2 EKD. V lost 3 bases to trimming and J lost 0 bases; unmatched junction nucleotides: 9. CDR3 length equals 16 residues. The CDR3 spells CACDPAGGFNTDKLIF. The CDR3 DNA reads TGTGCCTGTGACCCCGCCGGGGGATTTAACACCGATAAACTCATCTTT.

This clone is classed as medium-sized. The same CDR3 also results from other DNA sequences found in this sample. The J gene is TRDJ2, the V gene TRDV2, with TRDD3 matching 11 bases. Trimming removed 3 bases from V and 0 bases from J; junction bases left unmatched: 5. The CDR3 runs 17 residues. The germline V gene encodes CDR1 GEAIGNYY and CDR2 EKD. CDR3 nucleotide sequence: TGTGCCTGTGACTCCGTACTGGGGGATACTTTGACAGCACAACTCTTCTTT. Translating gives CACDSVLGDTLTAQLFF.

This chain links TRDV2 with TRDJ1, with 9 nucleotides matching TRDD3. The junction had 13 bases not matched to a gene; V was cut back by 3 bases and J by 0 bases. CDR1 is GEAIGNYY and CDR2 is EKD in the germline V gene. The CDR3 loop spans 18 amino acids. CDR3 DNA sequence: TGTGCCTGTGACGCCGTGGGGGATAATCCCGCGTACACCGATAAACTCATCTTT. Translation: CACDAVGDNPAYTDKLIF.